The 31 T cell receptor beta chains below were found in one sample sequenced in a study of post-analysis software for immune sequencing data. Their antigen targets remain unknown. Regarding the study as a whole: Patients carried roughly 5 TRBV segments more frequently than controls did, and TRBV5-6, TRBV5-1 and TRBV20-1 were among them.

TCR beta cDNA libraries had unique molecular identifiers. One entry per CDR3 protein results from TCRdb running MiXCR on the PCR reads. The sample includes roughly 870,000 distinct CDR3 sequences, 53% of them seen just once. The sample was blood. These receptors all come from a girl aged 5-17 years with multiple sclerosis.

The CDR3 DNA reads as TGCAGTGCTAGAGATCGGGCAGGGAACCTCCACGAGCAGTACTTC. Amino acid sequence: CSARDRAGNLHEQYF. The chain has TRBV20-1 and TRBJ2-7, with a weak D call TRBD1 (5 bases). This CDR3 has 15 residues. V dropped 0 bases and J dropped 5 bases, with 17 bases sitting between them. Germline V CDR1 and CDR2: DFQATT, SNEGSKA (reference sequence).

This chain links TRBV24-1 with TRBJ2-7, with 8 bases aligning to TRBD1. The V segment lost 3 bases and the J segment 4 bases; nucleotides outside the gene matches: 7. The V gene's germline CDR1 is KGHDR and CDR2 SFDVKD. This CDR3 is built from 15 residues. DNA of the CDR3: TGTGCCACCAGTGATCAGGGACAGGCACCTTACGAGCAGTACTTC. Amino acids: CATSDQGQAPYEQYF.

The rearrangement uses TRBV27 and TRBJ2-7; maybe TRBD1 (6 bases). V lost 2 bases and J 6 bases, leaving 14 bases between the germline ends. Germline-derived CDR1 and CDR2 are MNHEY and SMNVEV (reference sequence). The CDR3 sequence is 14 residues long. DNA of the CDR3: TGTGCCAGCAGTTTACTGGGGGCGTGGGGCGAGCAGTACTTC. This gives the protein CASSLLGAWGEQYF.

This chain joins TRBV6-5 and TRBJ2-7; TRBD2 matches 8 bases. V dropped 0 bases and J dropped 5; count of bases not matched to a gene: 3. This CDR3 region has 14 residues. Per germline, CDR1 MNHEY and CDR2 SVGAGI. Here the CDR3 reads CASSYSSGGDEQYF. In DNA form, the CDR3 reads TGTGCCAGCAGTTACTCGAGCGGGGGCGACGAGCAGTACTTC.

This clonotype was seen only a few times. V usage is TRBV11-2 and J usage is TRBJ1-1; possible D gene TRBD1, 6 bases. Trimming cost V 5 bases and J 4 bases, with 14 bases left between them. Germline V gene lookup returns CDR1 SGHAT and CDR2 FQNNGV. The CDR3 runs to 14 residues. CDR3 DNA: TGTGCCAGCAGCATTGCTTGGGGGGCCACTGAAGCTTTCTTT. Encoded protein: CASSIAWGATEAFF.

The chain combines TRBV20-1 with TRBJ2-7; 8 nucleotides align to TRBD2. Germline V gives CDR1 DFQATT, CDR2 SNEGSKA (reference sequence). The trim removed 1 base at V and 2 bases at J, leaving 4 bases unmatched. The CDR3 extends over 14 amino acids. DNA of the CDR3: TGCAGTGCTAGAGCCGGGACTAGAGCCTACGAGCAGTACTTC. Protein product: CSARAGTRAYEQYF.

This clonotype was seen a handful of times. J is TRBJ1-5 and V is TRBV7-9; TRBD1 might be the D (6 bases). Per the germline V gene, CDR1 is SEHNR and CDR2 is FQNEAQ (reference sequence). V lost 4 bases, J lost 3 bases, and 22 bases lay in between. CDR3 length: 18 amino acids. The CDR3 DNA is TGTGCCAGCAGCTCCGGAGGATGGGCAGGGGCCCACAATCAGCCCCAGCATTTT. Protein: CASSSGGWAGAHNQPQHF. Combining the CDR3 with reference TRBV7-9 and TRBJ1-5 gives the whole variable domain DTGVSQNPRHKITKRGQNVTFRCDPISEHNRLYWYRQTLGQGPEFLTYFQNEAQLEKSRLLSDRFSAERPKGSFSTLEIQRTEQGDSAMYLCASSSGGWAGAHNQPQHFGDGTRLSIL.

Here the CDR3 reads CASSTNRGSSYEQYF. In DNA form, the CDR3 reads TGCGCCAGCAGCACCAACAGGGGGAGCTCCTACGAGCAGTACTTC. The V and J genes are TRBV5-1 and TRBJ2-7; TRBD1 matches 8 bases. Looked up from germline, CDR1 is SGHRS and CDR2 is YFSETQ. Trimming at V came to 4 bases and at J to 0 bases, leaving 6 bases not matched to a gene. CDR3 length: 15 amino acids.

The chain links TRBV20-1 to TRBJ1-6; no firm D call. Trimming shortened V by 3 bases and J by 0 bases, and 21 bases separated the two germline ends. CDR1 and CDR2 from the germline V gene are DFQATT and SNEGSKA (reference sequence). The CDR3 has 19 amino acids. In DNA, the CDR3 is TGCAGTGCTAGTCGGGCCGCGGCGACAACTAGCTCCTATAATTCACCCCTCCACTTT. Protein product: CSASRAAATTSSYNSPLHF.

The J gene is TRBJ2-1, the V gene TRBV15; D may match TRBD1 or TRBD2 (5 bases each). Germline V gene sequence: CDR1 LNHNV, CDR2 YYDKDF (reference sequence). V was clipped by 5 bases and J by 0 bases, with 29 bases between them. There are 21 residues in the CDR3. CDR3 in DNA: TGTGCCACCAGCCAGGGACGACCTCGGGGACCTCTTCTAAGCTCCTACAATGAGCAGTTCTTC. The encoded protein is CATSQGRPRGPLLSSYNEQFF.

The chain links TRBV14 to TRBJ2-3; the D gene is possibly TRBD2 (6 bases). Germline values: CDR1 SGHDN, CDR2 FVKESK. The CDR3 totals 17 residues. V lost 0 bases, J lost 4 bases, and 17 bases lay in between. CDR3 bases: TGTGCCAGCAGCCAAGATCGCGGGGATGGACACGCAGATACGCAGTATTTT. Translating gives CASSQDRGDGHADTQYF.

This clonotype was picked up a small number of times. V and J are TRBV7-6 and TRBJ2-3; D remains unclear. CDR3 length: 15 residues. CDR1 and CDR2 (germline): SGHVS, FNYEAQ. V was cut by 4 bases and J by 0 bases, with 11 bases left in between. CDR3 sequence reads: CASSSTSRSTDTQYF. The CDR3 bases are TGTGCCAGCAGCTCAACCTCGAGGAGCACAGATACGCAGTATTTT. The complete variable domain, with remaining parts taken from reference TRBV7-6 and TRBJ2-3, reads GAGVSQSPRYKVTKRGQDVALRCDPISGHVSLYWYRQALGQGPEFLTYFNYEAQQDKSGLPNDRFSAERPEGSISTLTIQRTEQRDSAMYRCASSSTSRSTDTQYFGPGTRLTVL.

The rearrangement uses TRBV3-1 and TRBJ2-7, with D possibly matching TRBD1 (5 bases). Trimming took 4 bases from V and 1 from J, leaving 14 bases between them. The CDR3 spans 15 residues. Germline lookup yields CDR1 LGHDT and CDR2 YNNKEL (reference sequence). The CDR3 spells CASSPGPAGSYEQYF. The CDR3 nucleotides are TGTGCCAGCAGCCCAGGGCCGGCAGGGTCCTACGAGCAGTACTTC.

The rearrangement uses TRBV12-3 or TRBV12-4 and TRBJ1-1, with a tentative D call TRBD1 (5 bases). V was pared by 3 bases and J by 1 base, with 12 bases between. The CDR3 is made up of 15 amino acids. CDR3 amino acids: CASSFSQGPNTEAFF. The CDR3, as DNA: TGTGCCAGCAGTTTCTCCCAGGGACCGAACACTGAAGCTTTCTTT.

The chain couples TRBV7-9 to TRBJ2-1; the match to TRBD2 covers 8 bases. CDR3 length: 18 residues. The V gene end was trimmed by 2 bases and the J gene end by 2 bases; junction bases not matched to a gene: 11. From germline, CDR1 is SEHNR and CDR2 FQNEAQ (reference sequence). The CDR3 DNA reads TGTGCCAGCAGCTTAAAAGTGGTCGGGGGGGCAGCCTACAATGAGCAGTTCTTC. This encodes CASSLKVVGGAAYNEQFF.

In nucleotides, the CDR3 is TGTGCCAGCTCGATTACAAGCGCGTTTCAGTCCTACGAGCAGTACTTC. This encodes CASSITSAFQSYEQYF. This chain connects TRBV2 to TRBJ2-7; D gene unclear. The CDR3 has 16 amino acids. With 8 bases removed from V and 1 base from J, the gap between germline ends came to 21 bases. Germline CDR1 is SNHLY and CDR2 is FYNNEI.

This chain connects TRBV5-1 to TRBJ2-3; D is unclear. Germline values: CDR1 SGHRS, CDR2 YFSETQ. V was shortened by 3 bases and J by 4 bases, with 15 bases between the two germline ends. This CDR3 contains 15 residues. The DNA of the CDR3 is TGCGCCAGCAGCTCGCAGATTGAGAGCCCAGATACGCAGTATTTT. Its translation is CASSSQIESPDTQYF.

V gene TRBV27 combines with J gene TRBJ2-3, with no clear D. Trimming took 8 bases from V and 2 from J, leaving 20 bases between them. CDR1 is MNHEY, CDR2 SMNVEV, per germline (reference sequence). CDR3 length: 16 amino acids. This CDR3 reads CASQPVRLRLTDTQYF. CDR3 DNA sequence: TGTGCCAGCCAGCCCGTACGACTCAGGCTCACAGATACGCAGTATTTT.

This chain links TRBV6-5 with TRBJ2-3; D might be TRBD1 (6 bases). V was clipped by 4 bases and J by 2 bases, with 28 bases between them. CDR3 length: 20 amino acids. Per the germline V gene, CDR1 is MNHEY and CDR2 is SVGAGI. In nucleotides, the CDR3 is TGTGCCAGCAGTTCCCTCTCGGTCCGGACAGAAACTGATTCCACAGATACGCAGTATTTT. It is translated as CASSSLSVRTETDSTDTQYF.

This sequence joins TRBV20-1 and TRBJ2-3, with D possibly being TRBD2 (5 bases). The CDR3 has 17 amino acids. The germline V gene has CDR1 DFQATT and CDR2 SNEGSKA (reference sequence). With 2 bases removed from V and 2 bases from J, the gap between germline ends came to 20 bases. CDR3 residues: CSARTPDLEQLTDTQYF. CDR3 nucleotide sequence: TGCAGTGCTAGAACCCCGGACTTGGAGCAGCTCACAGATACGCAGTATTTT.

This clonotype was counted between two and nine times. The chain recombines TRBV12-3 or TRBV12-4 with TRBJ2-1; 8 nucleotides match TRBD2. V shed 4 bases and J 4 bases; nucleotides not matched to a gene: 6. The CDR3 has 15 residues. Here the CDR3 DNA reads TGTGCCAGCAGTTATATGGCGGGGGGATACAATGAGCAGTTCTTC. Translation gives CASSYMAGGYNEQFF.

The chain couples TRBV20-1 to TRBJ2-4; D not resolved. The J call could be wrong; TRBJ2-7 is a better fit for the DNA end. The CDR3 covers 14 residues. From germline, CDR1 is DFQATT and CDR2 SNEGSKA (reference sequence). The CDR3 is CSAREDGEYYEQYF. The CDR3, as DNA: TGCAGTGCACGCGAGGACGGAGAATATTACGAGCAGTACTTC.

The chain is built from TRBV5-4 and TRBJ2-4; D is ambiguous. In germline, CDR1 is SGHNT, CDR2 YYREEE (reference sequence). V lost 0 bases and J lost 0, with 13 bases in between. The CDR3 contains 17 residues. DNA of the CDR3: TGTGCCAGCAGCTTGGGGACCATTCAAGTAGCCAAAAACATTCAGTACTTC. Translation gives CASSLGTIQVAKNIQYF.

This clonotype occurred a few times. The CDR3 reads CASSIAGGGTDTQYF. CDR3 sequence (DNA): TGTGCCAGCAGTATAGCGGGAGGGGGCACAGATACGCAGTATTTT. The chain uses TRBV6-4 and TRBJ2-3; TRBD2 matches 11 bases. CDR3 length: 15 amino acids. V lost 5 bases to trimming and J lost 1 base; unmatched junction nucleotides: 2. CDR1 and CDR2 from the germline V gene are MRHNA and SNTAGT.

This clonotype was seen only a few times. The V call is TRBV20-1, the J call TRBJ2-5; maybe TRBD2 (6 bases). This CDR3 comprises 13 residues. CDR1 is DFQATT, CDR2 SNEGSKA, per germline (reference sequence). Written as DNA, the CDR3 is TGCAGCGTTGCCGGGGGTATCCAAGAGACCCAGTACTTC. Its translation is CSVAGGIQETQYF.

The chain combines TRBV7-9 with TRBJ2-1; unclear D gene. V lost 6 bases, J lost 14 bases, and 17 bases lay in between. The CDR3 loop spans 12 amino acids. Germline loops: CDR1 SEHNR, CDR2 FQNEAQ (reference sequence). Written as DNA, the CDR3 is TGTGCCAGCAGTAGAGAGTTACCTTCGGAGTTCTTC. It is translated as CASSRELPSEFF.

This clonotype was detected a few times. The genes are TRBV29-1 and TRBJ2-6, with D unclear. Germline CDR1 reads SQVTM; CDR2 reads ANQGSEA. The CDR3 is 14 residues long. With 7 bases removed from V and 4 bases from J, the gap between germline ends came to 14 bases. The CDR3 is CSAVPSRGANVLTF. The CDR3 DNA sequence: TGCAGCGCCGTCCCTTCGCGCGGGGCCAACGTCCTGACTTTC.

This clonotype was seen a handful of times. The chain carries TRBV14 and TRBJ2-1, with D perhaps TRBD2 (6 bases). V was trimmed by 0 bases and J by 9 bases, leaving 12 bases between them. CDR3 length equals 14 residues. Germline V gives CDR1 SGHDN, CDR2 FVKESK. The CDR3 reads CASSQETGRGEQFF. CDR3 coding DNA: TGTGCCAGCAGCCAAGAGACGGGGCGGGGTGAGCAGTTCTTC.

The DNA for the CDR3 is TGTGCCAGCAGTCAGACCCAATACAATGAGCAGTTCTTC. Its protein is CASSQTQYNEQFF. The chain joins TRBV6-5 to TRBJ2-1; D uncertain. The germline CDR1 and CDR2 sequences are MNHEY and SVGAGI. V lost 5 bases to trimming and J lost 4 bases, with 9 bases between them. This CDR3 region has 13 residues.

This clonotype was seen more than once but under ten times. This chain uses TRBV6-5 with TRBJ2-6; D is possibly TRBD1 (6 bases). The CDR3 is made up of 16 amino acids. CDR1 and CDR2 (germline): MNHEY, SVGAGI. V lost 4 bases to trimming and J lost 0 bases, with 10 bases between them. The CDR3, as DNA: TGTGCCAGCAGTTTCGACAGGTTCTCTGGGGCCAACGTCCTGACTTTC. Amino acid sequence: CASSFDRFSGANVLTF.

This clonotype was observed a few times. This rearrangement joins TRBV2 to TRBJ2-7; 8 nucleotides agree with TRBD2. The DNA end is more similar to TRBJ2-5, so the J call may be wrong. This CDR3 spans 14 amino acids. Germline-derived CDR1 and CDR2 are SNHLY and FYNNEI. The CDR3, as DNA: TGTGCCAGCAGCGTAACTAGCGGTCGGCGGACCCAGTACTTC. This gives the protein CASSVTSGRRTQYF.